A selection of T cell receptor beta chains follows, all from one sample in a study of cytotoxic CD8 clonotypes in ibrutinib-treated CLL. Profiling relied on immunoSEQ multiplex PCR, and the TCRdb table lists in-frame clones only, not all of them. The sample contains about 140,000 clones, over 75% of which appear only once. Sequencing was performed on PBMCs, taken after 36 months of ibrutinib treatment. Receptors originate from a human donor with chronic lymphocytic leukemia. Each CDR3 is given with its conserved first and last residue. D genes are given only for firm matches. Rows give clone size only sometimes, using once, few, many, or a class for an expanded clone.

CDR3 protein,CDR3 DNA,clone size,D gene,J gene,V gene
CASSLDTVRGRYEQYF,TGTGCCAGCAGCTTAGATACGGTCAGGGGAAGGTACGAGCAGTACTTC,NA,NA,TRBJ2-7,TRBV7-9
CASTRGTDALAKNIQYF,TGTGCCAGCACCAGGGGGACTGATGCCCTAGCCAAAAACATTCAGTACTTC,NA,NA,TRBJ2-4,TRBV27
CASSQEGLSISAQHF,TGCGCCAGCAGCCAAGAGGGTCTCTCTATATCGGCCCAGCATTTT,NA,NA,TRBJ1-5,TRBV4-1
CASTAGSPGGTQYF,TGTGCCAGTACCGCCGGGTCCCCGGGGGGGACCCAGTACTTC,NA,TRBD2,TRBJ2-5,TRBV19
CASSQDSASGETQYF,TGCGCCAGCAGCCAAGATTCGGCTAGCGGAGAGACCCAGTACTTC,once,TRBD2,TRBJ2-5,TRBV4-1
CASSSAGAHYEQYF,TGCGCCAGCAGCTCAGCCGGGGCCCACTACGAGCAGTACTTC,NA,NA,TRBJ2-7,TRBV5-1
CASSFTGQEGKLFF,TGTGCCAGCAGCTTCACCGGACAGGAGGGAAAACTGTTTTTT,NA,TRBD1,TRBJ1-4,TRBV11-2
CAWSRDWTEAFF,TGTGCCTGGAGCAGGGATTGGACTGAAGCTTTCTTT,NA,NA,TRBJ1-1,TRBV30
CSVGQGNYGYTF,TGCAGCGTTGGACAGGGTAACTATGGCTACACCTTC,NA,TRBD1,TRBJ1-2,TRBV29-1
CASSYSDLAFF,TGTGCCAGCAGTTACTCGGATTTAGCTTTCTTT,NA,NA,TRBJ1-1,TRBV6-6
CASSPQDLTQYF,TGTGCCAGCTCACCACAGGATCTAACGCAGTATTTT,NA,NA,TRBJ2-3,TRBV18
CASSGQRSPYNEQFF,TGTGCCAGCAGCGGACAGCGCTCCCCTTACAATGAGCAGTTCTTC,NA,NA,TRBJ2-1,TRBV6-6
CASKRGAAYNEQFF,TGTGCCAGCAAGCGGGGGGCCGCGTACAATGAGCAGTTCTTC,few,TRBD2,TRBJ2-1,TRBV7-2
CASSEEAGNLGSEQFF,TGTGCCAGCAGTGAAGAAGCAGGGAATCTAGGCTCGGAGCAGTTCTTC,NA,NA,TRBJ2-1,TRBV2
CASSLEDLRTYEQYF,TGTGCCAGCAGTTTAGAAGACCTAAGGACCTACGAGCAGTACTTC,NA,NA,TRBJ2-7,TRBV28
CASSLASKAFF,TGTGCCAGCAGCTTAGCCAGTAAAGCTTTCTTT,once,NA,TRBJ1-1,TRBV7-8
CASSLQPGTDNQPQHF,TGTGCCAGCAGCTTACAGCCCGGGACAGACAATCAGCCCCAGCATTTT,NA,TRBD1,TRBJ1-5,TRBV7-8
CASSLEDRPSESGYTF,TGCGCCAGCAGCTTGGAGGACAGACCCTCAGAAAGTGGCTACACCTTC,NA,NA,TRBJ1-2,TRBV5-1
CASSLTSGGYNEQFF,TGCGCCAGCAGCTTGACTAGCGGTGGCTACAATGAGCAGTTCTTC,NA,TRBD2,TRBJ2-1,TRBV5-1
CASSLAAGGGPYSRQFF,TGTGCCAGCAGCTTAGCGGCGGGAGGGGGTCCCTACTCGAGGCAGTTCTTC,once,TRBD2,TRBJ2-1,TRBV7-6
CASSTRTSVDTQYF,TGTGCCAGCAGCACCCGGACTAGCGTAGATACGCAGTATTTT,NA,TRBD2,TRBJ2-3,TRBV13
CASSSLGGTGELFF,TGTGCCAGCAGTTCCTTAGGTGGCACCGGGGAGCTGTTTTTT,NA,NA,TRBJ2-2,TRBV27
CAWSVAGYSNQPQHF,TGTGCCTGGAGTGTTGCGGGCTATAGCAATCAGCCCCAGCATTTT,NA,NA,TRBJ1-5,TRBV30
CASGGDSGNTIYF,TGTGCTAGTGGGGGCGATTCTGGAAACACCATATATTTT,once,NA,TRBJ1-3,TRBV12-5
CASSLGTDPYEQYF,TGTGCCAGCAGTTTAGGCACTGACCCCTACGAGCAGTACTTC,few,NA,TRBJ2-7,TRBV27
CASSRQGAGANVLTF,TGTGCCAGCAGCCGACAGGGAGCTGGGGCCAACGTCCTGACTTTC,NA,TRBD1,TRBJ2-6,TRBV7-2
CASSLVPSRVVYGYTF,TGTGCCAGCAGCTTAGTGCCCTCTAGGGTCGTCTATGGCTACACCTTC,NA,NA,TRBJ1-2,TRBV7-6
CASSATPGTASYEQYF,TGTGCCAGCAGTGCCACTCCCGGGACAGCCTCCTACGAGCAGTACTTC,NA,TRBD1,TRBJ2-7,TRBV5-4
CASSLPMDSYEQYF,TGTGCCAGCAGCTTACCTATGGACTCCTACGAGCAGTACTTC,NA,NA,TRBJ2-7,TRBV11-2
CASSYSRGARNTEAFF,TGTGCCAGCAGTTACTCCAGGGGCGCTCGAAACACTGAAGCTTTCTTT,NA,NA,TRBJ1-1,TRBV6-5
CAWSPGLYGYTF,TGTGCCTGGAGCCCCGGCCTCTATGGCTACACCTTC,NA,NA,TRBJ1-2,TRBV30
CAIRSQGSGEAFF,TGTGCCATCAGATCACAGGGTTCTGGTGAAGCTTTCTTT,NA,NA,TRBJ1-1,TRBV10-3
CASSGLIANYGYTF,TGTGCCAGCAGTGGATTGATTGCTAACTATGGCTACACCTTC,NA,NA,TRBJ1-2,TRBV2
CASSLGMGQANSGANVLTF,TGTGCCAGCAGCTTAGGTATGGGACAGGCTAACTCTGGGGCCAACGTCCTGACTTTC,once,TRBD1,TRBJ2-6,TRBV7-9
CASSSVVRGKNTGELFF,TGTGCCAGCAGCTCAGTTGTCAGGGGGAAGAACACCGGGGAGCTGTTTTTT,NA,TRBD1,TRBJ2-2,TRBV5-6
CASSGDNLNTEAFF,TGCGCCAGCAGCGGGGACAATTTGAACACTGAAGCTTTCTTT,few,NA,TRBJ1-1,TRBV5-1
CASSANTDTQYF,TGTGCCAGCAGCGCTAACACAGATACGCAGTATTTT,NA,NA,TRBJ2-3,TRBV9
CASSPPYEQYF,TGTGCCAGCAGCCCACCCTACGAGCAGTACTTC,NA,NA,TRBJ2-7,TRBV2
CASSQEGSGRATDTQYF,TGCGCCAGCAGCCAAGAGGGTAGCGGGAGGGCCACAGATACGCAGTATTTT,once,TRBD2,TRBJ2-3,TRBV4-1
CASSVRQIAGELFF,TGTGCCAGCAGCGTAAGACAGATAGCCGGGGAGCTGTTTTTT,NA,NA,TRBJ2-2,TRBV9
CASMEQETQYF,TGTGCCAGCATGGAACAAGAGACCCAGTACTTC,NA,NA,TRBJ2-5,TRBV6-5
CASSLVGRGPEAFF,TGTGCCAGCAGCTTAGTTGGCAGGGGGCCTGAAGCTTTCTTT,NA,TRBD1,TRBJ1-1,TRBV7-9
CASSRLIMNTEAFF,TGTGCCAGCAGTCGACTGATCATGAACACTGAAGCTTTCTTT,NA,NA,TRBJ1-1,TRBV28
CASSTNENEKLFF,TGTGCAAGTTCCACCAATGAGAATGAAAAACTGTTTTTT,NA,NA,TRBJ1-4,TRBV12-2
CASSLLRNNRGANYGYTF,TGTGCCAGCAGCCTCTTACGTAATAACAGGGGAGCTAACTATGGCTACACCTTC,NA,TRBD1,TRBJ1-2,TRBV2
CASSFAIGPSDETQYF,TGTGCCAGCAGCTTCGCTATCGGGCCTAGCGATGAGACCCAGTACTTC,many,NA,TRBJ2-5,TRBV5-6
CASSALGEPGNTIYF,TGTGCCAGCAGCGCCCTCGGGGAACCTGGAAACACCATATATTTT,NA,NA,TRBJ1-3,TRBV9
CASSETIWSEKLFF,TGCGCCAGCAGTGAAACAATTTGGAGTGAAAAACTGTTTTTT,NA,NA,TRBJ1-4,TRBV10-1
CASSESRAGYTF,TGTGCCAGCAGTGAATCCCGGGCCGGCTACACCTTC,NA,NA,TRBJ1-2,TRBV6-1
CASSQSGPYGYTF,TGTGCCAGCAGCCAATCGGGCCCCTATGGCTACACCTTC,NA,NA,TRBJ1-2,TRBV14
CASSFTGLNTEAFF,TGTGCCAGCAGCTTTACAGGGCTGAACACTGAAGCTTTCTTT,NA,NA,TRBJ1-1,TRBV6-5
CASSPPGRGNNQPQHF,TGCGCCAGCAGCCCTCCGGGCAGGGGGAACAATCAGCCCCAGCATTTT,once,TRBD1,TRBJ1-5,TRBV4-1
CASSQGMHRDSGNTIYF,TGCGCCAGCAGCCAAGGAATGCATCGGGACTCTGGAAACACCATATATTTT,NA,NA,TRBJ1-3,TRBV4-1
CATVAGIQETQYF,TGCGCCACCGTAGCGGGAATCCAAGAGACCCAGTACTTC,NA,TRBD2,TRBJ2-5,TRBV10-1